This is a list of T cell receptor beta chains from one sample in a study of blood T cell repertoires in COVID-19. The repertoire was sequenced with immunoSEQ multiplex PCR; TCRdb's copy has only in-frame clones and lacks some. The table shows roughly 330,000 clones, with 80% to 90% occurring only once. Input material: PBMCs or T cells enriched from blood (not recorded which). Receptors were obtained from a man aged 25-40 years who had recovered from COVID-19. CDR3s include the opening cysteine and the closing phenylalanine or tryptophan. The D gene is left open where the match is weak. A clone size is listed for some rows: how often the clone was seen (once, few, many), or a class if it is expanded.

TRBV20-1	-	TRBJ2-1	-	CSAKTDEQFF	TGCAGTGCTAAGACAGATGAGCAGTTCTTC
TRBV25-1	-	TRBJ2-7	-	CASSDPGVKSSYEQYF	TGTGCCAGCAGTGACCCCGGGGTGAAGAGCTCCTACGAGCAGTACTTC
TRBV5-1	TRBD2	TRBJ2-3	-	CASSSRLAGGTDTQYF	TGCGCCAGCAGCTCTCGACTAGCGGGGGGGACAGATACGCAGTATTTT
TRBV2	TRBD2	TRBJ2-1	-	CASFGWTSGGFGDNEQFF	TGTGCCAGCTTCGGGTGGACTAGCGGGGGGTTCGGCGACAATGAGCAGTTCTTC
TRBV19	TRBD1	TRBJ2-4	-	CASSRDRGSGIQYF	TGTGCCAGTAGTCGTGACAGGGGTTCCGGCATTCAGTACTTC
TRBV30	TRBD2	TRBJ2-1	few	CAWSAYSGGAIEQFF	TGTGCCTGGAGTGCCTATAGCGGGGGGGCCATTGAGCAGTTCTTC
TRBV28	-	TRBJ2-7	-	CASSRGHPYEQYF	TGTGCCAGCAGTAGAGGACACCCCTACGAGCAGTACTTC
TRBV3-1/TRBV3-2	-	TRBJ1-3	-	CASSQGYGGGNTIYF	TGTGCCAGCAGCCAAGGGTACGGGGGTGGAAACACCATATATTTT
TRBV6-4	-	TRBJ2-7	-	CARGGHSYEQYF	TGTGCCCGAGGGGGACACTCCTACGAGCAGTACTTC
TRBV5-1	TRBD2	TRBJ2-1	-	CASSLAGAIYNEQFF	TGCGCCAGCAGCTTAGCGGGGGCCATATACAATGAGCAGTTCTTC
TRBV4-2	-	TRBJ1-2	-	CASSQDRTSGYTF	TGTGCCAGCAGCCAAGACAGGACTAGTGGCTACACCTTC
TRBV6-5	-	TRBJ1-6	-	CASWAGQGNSPLHF	TGTGCCAGCTGGGCCGGGCAGGGTAATTCACCCCTCCACTTT
TRBV28	-	TRBJ1-1	once	CASSWLMNTEAFF	TGTGCCAGCAGTTGGCTTATGAACACTGAAGCTTTCTTT
TRBV7-2	-	TRBJ1-1	-	CASSILTLNTEAFF	TGTGCCAGCAGCATTTTGACACTGAACACTGAAGCTTTCTTT
TRBV7-9	-	TRBJ1-3	-	CASSLRLGNTIYF	TGTGCCAGCAGCTTAAGACTTGGAAACACCATATATTTT
TRBV5-1	TRBD1	TRBJ2-7	-	CASSGGQGGVTYEQYF	TGCGCCAGCAGCGGCGGACAGGGGGGAGTTACCTACGAGCAGTACTTC
TRBV27	-	TRBJ1-5	few	CASSLLGGRGSNQPQHF	TGTGCCAGCAGCTTGCTGGGCGGCAGGGGATCGAATCAGCCCCAGCATTTT
TRBV3-1/TRBV3-2	-	TRBJ2-3	-	CASSQVLQVGDTQYF	TGTGCCAGCAGCCAGGTCTTGCAGGTCGGAGATACGCAGTATTTT
TRBV6-5	-	TRBJ1-4	-	CASRTAEKLFF	TGTGCCAGCAGGACAGCTGAAAAACTGTTTTTT
TRBV9	TRBD2	TRBJ2-5	-	CARGAGGVQETQYF	TGTGCCAGAGGAGCGGGGGGGGTGCAAGAGACCCAGTACTTC
TRBV3-1/TRBV3-2	TRBD1	TRBJ2-5	-	CASSRGQGQETQYF	TGTGCCAGCAGTCGCGGACAGGGTCAGGAGACCCAGTACTTC
TRBV11-2	-	TRBJ2-1	few	CASSLGRSSYNEQFF	TGTGCCAGCAGCTTAGGGCGGAGCTCCTACAATGAGCAGTTCTTC
TRBV30	-	TRBJ2-3	-	CAWSVYRSGLVTDTQYF	TGTGCCTGGAGTGTATATCGCTCGGGGTTGGTGACAGATACGCAGTATTTT
TRBV18	TRBD1	TRBJ2-7	-	CASSPPGTGRGEQYF	TGTGCCAGCTCACCCCCCGGGACAGGGAGAGGCGAGCAGTACTTC
TRBV21-1	-	TRBJ2-1	-	CASSNSAGTGARVASYNEQFF	TGTGCCAGCAGCAACTCCGCCGGGACAGGGGCGCGCGTGGCCTCCTACAATGAGCAGTTCTTC
TRBV6-5	-	TRBJ2-7	-	CASSPEEGSWYEQYF	TGTGCCAGCAGTCCGGAGGAGGGGTCATGGTACGAGCAGTACTTC
TRBV18	-	TRBJ2-7	-	CASSPGGRSYEQYF	TGTGCCAGCTCACCTGGGGGGAGGTCCTACGAGCAGTACTTC
TRBV29-1	TRBD2	TRBJ2-7	-	CSAVRTSASYEQYF	TGCAGCGCAGTAAGGACTAGTGCGTCCTACGAGCAGTACTTC
TRBV28	-	TRBJ1-2	once	CASSLRQDGLYGYTF	TGTGCCAGCAGTTTAAGACAGGATGGCCTCTATGGCTACACCTTC
TRBV7-9	TRBD1	TRBJ2-2	-	CAIRPGGTGELFF	TGTGCCATTCGACCAGGGGGCACCGGGGAGCTGTTTTTT
TRBV27	TRBD1	TRBJ1-2	-	CASSLSQRQGASNGYTF	TGTGCCAGCAGTTTATCGCAGCGACAGGGGGCGAGTAATGGCTACACCTTC
TRBV13	-	TRBJ1-2	-	CASSLGDRGGGDYGYTF	TGTGCCAGCAGCTTAGGTGATAGGGGAGGCGGGGACTATGGCTACACCTTC
TRBV6-5	TRBD2	TRBJ2-3	-	CASNPLAGGGDTQYF	TGTGCCAGCAACCCACTAGCGGGGGGAGGGGATACGCAGTATTTT
TRBV2	-	TRBJ1-3	once	CASSEGRGNTIYF	TGTGCCAGCAGTGAGGGCCGGGGAAACACCATATATTTT
TRBV27	-	TRBJ2-1	-	CASSLLPLGANEQFF	TGTGCCAGCAGTTTATTGCCCCTGGGGGCTAATGAGCAGTTCTTC
TRBV3-1/TRBV3-2	TRBD1	TRBJ2-7	-	CASSQEVGTGNYEQYF	TGTGCCAGCAGCCAAGAAGTGGGGACAGGGAACTACGAGCAGTACTTC
TRBV3-1/TRBV3-2	TRBD1	TRBJ2-3	-	CASATGQAVPDTQYF	TGTGCCAGCGCCACCGGACAGGCCGTACCAGATACGCAGTATTTT